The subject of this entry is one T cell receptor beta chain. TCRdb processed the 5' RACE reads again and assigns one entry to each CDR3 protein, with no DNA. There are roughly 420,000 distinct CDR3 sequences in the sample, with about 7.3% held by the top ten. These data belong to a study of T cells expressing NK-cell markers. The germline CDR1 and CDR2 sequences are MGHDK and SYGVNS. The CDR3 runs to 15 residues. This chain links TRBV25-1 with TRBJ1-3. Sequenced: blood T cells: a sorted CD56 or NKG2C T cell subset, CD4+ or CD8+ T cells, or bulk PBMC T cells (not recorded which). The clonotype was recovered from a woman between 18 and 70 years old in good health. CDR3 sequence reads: CASSDVGSDGNTIYF.